The clone carrying this T cell receptor beta chain appeared a single time. These data originate in a study of tumor-infiltrating lymphocytes in oesophageal squamous cell carcinoma. TCRdb re-called the PCR reads through MiXCR, storing one row per CDR3 protein. Among about 11,000 distinct CDR3 sequences, approximately 52% were seen once, and the ten largest hold under 20%. Input material: esophageal tumor tissue. The origin of this receptor is a female donor with esophageal squamous cell carcinoma.

DNA for the CDR3: TGTGCCAGCAGCTCTGGAGGGAGCGGGGGAAATGAGCAGTTCTTC. Translation gives CASSSGGSGGNEQFF. The chain is built from TRBV7-3 and TRBJ2-1, with 8 bases lining up with TRBD2. V lost 4 bases, J lost 7 bases, and 9 bases stayed unmatched. The CDR3 is 15 amino acids. CDR1 is SGHTA, CDR2 FQGTGA, per germline.